This T cell receptor (beta chain) was retrieved from a study of human T cells and chemical hapten exposure. The wider study: The patch tests put 0.01% DPC on the skin of the upper back and were read 6 days later. TCR yields per sample varied mostly from small pooled library volume differences. Study-wide points: Patch test score was positively correlated with the counts of PT1 expanded TCRs.

Single cDNA molecules in the library carried unique molecular identifiers attached during preparation. Using its own MiXCR run on the RACE reads, TCRdb lists one record per CDR3 protein. Of some 70,000 distinct CDR3 sequences detected, 32% appear once; the ten largest clones hold 8.9%. Germline V gene lookup returns CDR1 MDHEN and CDR2 SYDVKM. This CDR3 is built from 14 residues. J lost 5 bases, V lost 6 bases, and 9 bases had no gene match. This clonotype was recorded a few times. The target antigen is unknown. The time point was: patch test 1, 2 weeks after DPC sensitization. Stated treatment: therapeutic diphenylcyclopropenone sensitization with weekly scalp DPC.

The sample in question was whole blood, obtained in connection with sensitization to the hapten diphenylcyclopropenone (DPC). The genes are TRBV28 and TRBJ2-7, with TRBD2 matching over 8 bases. This clonotype originated in a man aged 35-49 years with alopecia areata. Some clones in this sample may be carry-over from other donors' samples. The CDR3 DNA reads as TGTGCCAGCAGATCGCCGGGACTAGGCCACGAGCAGTACTTC. Its protein product is CASRSPGLGHEQYF.